The 18 T cell receptor beta chains presented below share a single source sample, sequenced in a study of glioma-infiltrating T cells after dendritic cell vaccination. The table came from immunoSEQ multiplex PCR; TCRdb's copy has only in-frame clones and leaves some out. The sample has around 78,000 clones, more than 75% seen once. As for time point: after dendritic cell vaccination, including at tumor progression/relapse. The sequencing here drew on blood, taken after dendritic cell vaccination. The receptors were gathered from a human donor with glioblastoma.

The rearrangement links TRBV6-6 to TRBJ2-1; 8 nucleotides line up with TRBD2. This CDR3 comprises 14 residues. Looked up from germline, CDR1 is MNHNY and CDR2 is SVGAGI (reference sequence). V shed 2 bases and J 8 bases; nucleotides not matched to a gene: 5. The CDR3 spells CASSYPGLEHEQFF. For the CDR3, the DNA is TGTGCCAGCAGTTACCCGGGACTAGAGCATGAGCAGTTCTTC.

This chain links TRBV27 with TRBJ2-1; 9 bases agree with TRBD1. V was clipped by 1 base and J by 6 bases; unmatched bases: 4. The CDR3 length is 15 residues. Germline CDR1 MNHEY, CDR2 SMNVEV (reference sequence). The CDR3 bases are TGTGCCAGCAGTTTATGGACAGGGGTGGGCAATGAGCAGTTCTTC. It specifies CASSLWTGVGNEQFF.

This clone was seen only once. J is TRBJ2-7 and V is TRBV6-5; 7 bases match TRBD2. In germline, CDR1 is MNHEY, CDR2 SVGAGI. V shed 1 base, J shed 6 bases, and the junction held 12 bases outside the gene matches. The CDR3 loop spans 16 amino acids. The chain's CDR3 is CASSYFFAGGRREQYF. The CDR3 DNA follows: TGTGCCAGCAGTTACTTTTTCGCGGGCGGGAGACGCGAGCAGTACTTC.

This clone is a singleton in its sample. CDR3 sequence: CAISESRATEAFF. CDR3 nucleotide sequence: TGTGCCATCAGTGAGTCCAGGGCCACTGAAGCTTTCTTT. V gene TRBV10-3 combines with J gene TRBJ1-1, with D possibly TRBD1 on 5 matching bases. V dropped 0 bases and J dropped 4 bases, with 6 bases sitting between them. CDR3 size: 13 residues. Germline V gene data show CDR1 as ENHRY and CDR2 as SYGVKD.

This clone was observed a single time. The chain uses TRBV30 and TRBJ1-5; TRBD1 aligns across 12 bases. J was trimmed by 11 bases and V by 0 bases; bases with no gene match: 8. CDR1 is GTSNPN and CDR2 is SVGIG in the germline V gene (reference sequence). The CDR3 spans 15 residues. This chain's CDR3 is CAWSVGTGGHGAQHF. CDR3 in DNA: TGTGCCTGGAGTGTTGGGACAGGGGGCCACGGGGCCCAGCATTTT.

The chain employs TRBV5-1 and TRBJ1-4; D may be TRBD1 (5 bases). The V end was cut by 0 bases, the J end by 0 bases, with 6 bases between. Germline CDR1 reads SGHRS; CDR2 reads YFSETQ. This CDR3 is built from 15 residues. The CDR3 reads CASSLGGSTNEKLFF. In DNA form, the CDR3 reads TGCGCCAGCAGCTTGGGGGGCTCAACTAATGAAAAACTGTTTTTT.

The V and J genes are TRBV6-1 and TRBJ2-7; the D gene is possibly TRBD1 (6 bases). The CDR3 has 13 amino acids. V lost 3 bases to trimming and J lost 3 bases, with 9 bases between them. Germline V gene data show CDR1 as MNHNS and CDR2 as SASEGT. This CDR3 reads CASSETGFYEQYF. The CDR3, as DNA: TGTGCCAGCAGTGAGACAGGTTTCTACGAGCAGTACTTC.

V gene TRBV5-4 combines with J gene TRBJ2-1, with 8 bases aligning to TRBD2. CDR3 length: 15 residues. V was pared by 0 bases and J by 5 bases, with 4 bases of the junction left unmatched. From germline, CDR1 is SGHNT and CDR2 YYREEE (reference sequence). This CDR3 is CASSLGSGGNNEQFF. CDR3 DNA sequence: TGTGCCAGCAGCTTGGGCAGCGGGGGAAACAATGAGCAGTTCTTC.

The V call is TRBV6-1, the J call TRBJ1-1; D gene ambiguous. This CDR3 is built from 14 residues. V lost 4 bases, J lost 5 bases, and 14 bases lay in between. Germline CDR1 MNHNS, CDR2 SASEGT. CDR3 region: CASSAGSEGTEAFF. For the CDR3, the DNA is TGTGCCAGCAGTGCGGGGTCCGAAGGGACTGAAGCTTTCTTT.

J is TRBJ2-7 and V is TRBV11-2; TRBD1 matches at 7 bases. Losses at the gene ends were 4 bases for V and 5 bases for J; bases not matched to a gene: 2. This CDR3 spans 12 amino acids. Germline loops: CDR1 SGHAT, CDR2 FQNNGV. CDR3: CASSYRGNEQYF. The CDR3 DNA is TGTGCCAGCAGCTACAGGGGTAACGAGCAGTACTTC.

This chain joins TRBV6-1 and TRBJ2-7; possibly TRBD1 for D (6 bases). CDR3 length: 18 residues. Germline loops: CDR1 MNHNS, CDR2 SASEGT. V lost 4 bases and J lost 2, with 24 bases in between. As DNA, the CDR3 is TGTGCCAGCAGTGTTAACCATCTACAGGGTACGGTTACCTACGAGCAGTACTTC. It specifies CASSVNHLQGTVTYEQYF.

This chain connects TRBV7-2 to TRBJ2-5; D call uncertain. The V end lost 0 bases, the J end lost 5 bases, and 13 bases lay between the germline ends. CDR3 length: 15 amino acids. Germline loops: CDR1 SGHTA, CDR2 FQGNSA. CDR3 region: CASSLARFTWETQYF. The CDR3 bases are TGTGCCAGCAGCTTAGCGCGGTTTACCTGGGAGACCCAGTACTTC.

The chain employs TRBV7-9 and TRBJ2-3; D ambiguous. CDR3 size: 12 residues. Trimming left V 6 bases short and J 6 bases short, with 10 bases between. From germline, CDR1 is SEHNR and CDR2 FQNEAQ (reference sequence). The DNA of the CDR3 is TGTGCCAGCAGTTTCTCACTGGATACGCAGTATTTT. This encodes CASSFSLDTQYF.

This clone was counted a few times. The chain links TRBV10-3 to TRBJ1-3; TRBD1 aligns across 12 bases. Germline CDR1 is ENHRY and CDR2 is SYGVKD. V lost 6 bases and J lost 0; bases outside the gene matches: 15. There are 20 residues in the CDR3. Here the CDR3 reads CAIRKTRDRGHKSSGNTIYF. The CDR3 DNA follows: TGTGCCATCAGAAAGACCCGGGACAGGGGGCACAAGAGCTCTGGAAACACCATATATTTT.

The V call is TRBV7-3, the J call TRBJ2-1; 13 bases align to TRBD2. CDR1 is SGHTA and CDR2 is FQGTGA in the germline V gene. The CDR3 consists of 15 residues. V trimming: 0 bases; J trimming: 7 bases; junction bases outside the gene matches: 0. In nucleotides, the CDR3 is TGTGCCAGCAGCTTAACGGGACTAGCGGGAAATGAGCAGTTCTTC. Translation gives CASSLTGLAGNEQFF. Full variable domain (outside the CDR3, taken from reference TRBV7-3 and TRBJ2-1): GAGVSQTPSNKVTEKGKYVELRCDPISGHTALYWYRQSLGQGPEFLIYFQGTGAADDSGLPNDRFFAVRPEGSVSTLKIQRTERGDSAVYLCASSLTGLAGNEQFFGPGTRLTVL.

The chain combines TRBV5-4 with TRBJ2-3; TRBD1 might be the D (6 bases). CDR1 and CDR2 (germline): SGHNT, YYREEE (reference sequence). This CDR3 has 13 residues. V was trimmed by 3 bases and J by 4 bases, leaving 9 bases between them. CDR3 DNA sequence: TGTGCCAGCAGCTACAGGGCAGCAGATACGCAGTATTTT. It is translated as CASSYRAADTQYF.

The sample holds one count of this clone. V gene TRBV5-1 combines with J gene TRBJ1-1, with D perhaps matching TRBD1 (6 bases). The CDR3 is 14 amino acids. Germline V CDR1 and CDR2: SGHRS, YFSETQ. Trimming stripped 3 bases from V and 3 bases from J, with 12 bases between. The CDR3 is CASSWGGQDTEAFF. The DNA for the CDR3 is TGCGCCAGCAGCTGGGGGGGGCAGGACACTGAAGCTTTCTTT.

CDR3 in amino acids: CASSRETGSKANYGYTF. CDR3 bases: TGTGCCAGCTCTCGCGAAACAGGGTCGAAAGCTAACTATGGCTACACCTTC. The V and J genes are TRBV18 and TRBJ1-2, with D tentatively TRBD1 (6 bases). Germline V gene data show CDR1 as KGHSH and CDR2 as LQKENI. Trimming removed 6 bases from V and 0 bases from J, with 20 bases in between. The CDR3 spans 17 residues.